This TCR beta chain comes out of a study of T cells in Graves' hyperthyroidism and ophthalmopathy. The overall study: The authors collected peripheral blood at initial diagnosis, before any treatment.

Germline trimming cut 6 bases from V and 6 bases from J; bases unmatched to any gene: 9. Germline CDR1 reads LNHDA; CDR2 reads SQIVND (reference sequence). This CDR3 region has 15 residues. Out of roughly 9.1 ml of fresh peripheral blood came the PBMCs. General study points: The model's output predicted ophthalmopathy at a median of about 5.9 months prior to onset.

On this clonotype itself: Its antigen is undetermined.

Amplification yielded TCR beta CDR3 regions, with RNA transcripts as the source. Initially, a first-round RT-PCR of the TCR CDR3 employed the HTBI primer set. TCRdb used MiXCR to reprocess the multiplex PCR reads, holding one entry per CDR3 protein. The sample contains approximately 300,000 distinct CDR3 sequences, about 18% of which appear only once. This chain connects TRBV19 to TRBJ1-4; 8 nucleotides match TRBD1. The sequenced material came from blood. The clonotype was recovered from a woman aged 55-69 years with Graves' ophthalmopathy. CDR3 sequence (DNA): TGTGCCAGTAGACCGTGGACAGGGTCGGATGAAAAACTGTTTTTT. It translates to CASRPWTGSDEKLFF. Full variable domain (outside the CDR3, taken from reference TRBV19 and TRBJ1-4): DGGITQSPKYLFRKEGQNVTLSCEQNLNHDAMYWYRQDPGQGLRLIYYSQIVNDFQKGDIAEGYSVSREKKESFPLTVTSAQKNPTAFYLCASRPWTGSDEKLFFGSGTQLSVL.